This T cell receptor (beta chain) originates from a study of identical twins (dated by TCRdb to 2015 to 2016). For the wider study: The study deep-sequenced TCR alpha and beta repertoires from monozygotic twins, unrelated adults of various ages and cord blood to test whether fetal clonotypes persist. To rule out contamination, replicate twin experiments were performed at different times with different library preparation protocols.

This clonotype showed up just a few times. Its antigen has not been determined. Within one base of it there is no much larger clone, and no base qualities were kept. Compared with germline, V lacks 7 bases and J lacks 6 bases; bases without a gene match: 10. The CDR3 runs 16 amino acids, cysteine and phenylalanine included. Of all the DNA, just the CDR3 is kept, 48 bases in frame from base 1. The CDR1 and CDR2 encoded by the germline V gene are MNHNS and SASEGT. All donors were healthy Caucasians. Three unrelated non-twin adults were additionally sequenced: a male aged 18 to 29, a male aged 50 to 60 and a female aged 50 to 60. Miltenyi CD45RO+ enrichment and human naive T-cell isolation kits were used to isolate memory (CD45RO+) and naive T cells from PBMC. Overall study results and their limits: Compared with coincidental sharing between unrelated individuals, out-of-frame TCR alpha sequences shared between twins had an excess of sequences with low generation probability. Out-of-frame TCR alpha sharing in monozygotic twins was systematically underestimated by recombination models, whereas sharing between unrelated individuals was in agreement with the recombination models. Excess twin sharing in beta out-of-frame sequences was weaker because fewer shared sequences lowered the signal-to-noise ratio. Invariant T cells such as MAIT and iNKT could partly confound zero-insertion analyses, although diverse VJ usage argued against such confounding for most clonotypes. Because the same donors could not be followed over many years, conclusions were based on cross-sectional statistical analysis. Fewer insertions were carried by abundant cord blood beta clonotypes, a similar but weaker trend appeared in young adult naive repertoires, and no such trend appeared in memory repertoires.

Libraries were prepared through 5' RACE. Sequenced using an Illumina HiSeq 2000. Template switching introduced a universal primer binding site; the final cDNA contained a unique molecular identifier, enabling accurate counting of TCR cDNA molecules. First-strand cDNA for TCR alpha and beta chains was synthesized from specific primers in the conserved constant-segment region. To control for contamination, every cDNA library carried two barcodes: a SMART-Mk sample barcode plus Illumina barcodes. TruSeq adapter sequences along with Illumina sample barcodes were introduced in two successive PCR steps. The Illumina HiSeq platform was used with custom primers to sequence TCR alpha and beta cDNA libraries. The original pipeline was this. MiGEC processed the raw reads to extract unique molecular identifiers, while MiXCR was used to determine the CDR3 positions. Recombination models were inferred per individual with the repgenHMM and IGoR tools using an EM algorithm. The tcR package in R was used for shared clonotype analysis, with sharing normalized by the product of cloneset sizes. To study raw recombination without the effects of thymic and clonal selection, out-of-frame nonproductive sequences were analyzed. TCRdb trimmed public reads at Q25 via fastp, called clones via MiXCR and kept in-frame beta chains. All rows with the same CDR3 protein become a single entry with the most common DNA and genes. TCRdb assigned the V and J calls; the authors' analysis was not used. This sample has about 430,000 distinct CDR3 sequences in its table, and under 20% of those were observed once. 9.5% to 15% of the sample belongs to the ten largest clones.

Sequences were obtained from naive T cells sorted from blood. What the cell subset or site label conveys for this sample: cells isolated with a human naive T-cell isolation kit. This sequence was found in a man between 50 and 59 years old in good health. Rearrangement joined TRBV6-1 to TRBJ2-3; TRBD2 lines up with 13 middle nucleotides. The CDR3 loop reads CASKGLAGAGPDTQYF. The DNA is TGTGCCAGCAAAGGACTAGCGGGAGCGGGTCCGGATACGCAGTATTTT.